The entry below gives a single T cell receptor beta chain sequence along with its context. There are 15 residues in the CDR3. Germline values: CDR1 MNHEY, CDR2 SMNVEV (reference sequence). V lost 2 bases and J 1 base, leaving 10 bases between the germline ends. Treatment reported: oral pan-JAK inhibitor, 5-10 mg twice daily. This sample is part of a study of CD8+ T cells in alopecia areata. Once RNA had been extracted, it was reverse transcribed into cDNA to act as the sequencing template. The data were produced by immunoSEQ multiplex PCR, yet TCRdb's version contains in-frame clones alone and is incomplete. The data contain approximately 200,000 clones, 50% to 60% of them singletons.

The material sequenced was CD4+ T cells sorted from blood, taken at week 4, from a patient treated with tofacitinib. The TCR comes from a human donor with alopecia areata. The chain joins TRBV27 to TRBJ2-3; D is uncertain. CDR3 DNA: TGTGCCAGCAGTTTACAGGCGTACGGCACAGATACGCAGTATTTT. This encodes CASSLQAYGTDTQYF.